This TCR beta chain appears in the sequencing data of a study of blood T cell repertoires in COVID-19. At the level of the study: COVID-19 samples collected from the United States, Italy and Spain covered acute and convalescent phases. Nucleic acid was either cDNA or gDNA, and it came from T cells, B-cell-depleted T cells, or PBMCs.

How the authors handled the data: Amplification of reference gene primers was used by the study to estimate nucleated cell counts. This table comes from immunoSEQ multiplex PCR, and its TCRdb copy is limited to in-frame clones, with some not included. The V and J calls and the clone size are those of that table, but D and trimming were determined from the DNA. This sample yields under 150,000 clones, of which over 70% are seen a single time; 20% belongs to the top ten. The V gene lost 6 bases and the J gene lost 0 bases, with 8 bases spanning the gap. Germline CDR1 MNHNY, CDR2 SVGAGI (reference sequence). CDR3 length: 13 amino acids.

Sequencing input: peripheral blood. This chain connects TRBV6-6 to TRBJ1-1; D not certain. The TCR originated in an elderly man with acute or convalescent COVID-19. CDR3 residues: CASRSSMNTEAFF. The CDR3 bases are TGTGCCAGCAGATCTAGTATGAACACTGAAGCTTTCTTT.